Listed below are T cell receptor beta chains from one sample, sequenced in a study of beta chain features in type 1 diabetes. Repertoires were generated with immunoSEQ multiplex PCR, while TCRdb's copy carries only in-frame clones and drops some. The table records about 410,000 clones, approximately 15% of them present only once. The sequencing input was naive CD4+ T cells from blood. The receptors stem from a man aged 25 to 45 in good health. Both conserved end residues are part of each CDR3. D genes are given only for firm matches. Not every row has a clone size; where given, it reads once, few, many or a size class.

>TRBD1|TRBJ2-3|few|TRBV7-3
TGTGCCAGCAGCGGCGGACAGGCCAGCACAGATACGCAGTATTTT
CASSGGQASTDTQYF
>.|TRBJ1-4|few|TRBV15
TGTGCCACCAGCCCCCGGTTGGGTGAAAAACTGTTTTTT
CATSPRLGEKLFF
>TRBD1|TRBJ1-2|.|TRBV10-3
TGTGCCATCAGTGAGTCAGACAGGGGATTGAGGTATGGCTACACCTTC
CAISESDRGLRYGYTF
>.|TRBJ2-3|few|TRBV2
TGTGCCAGCAGTCCTTGGGGGGCCCTGGCAGATACGCAGTATTTT
CASSPWGALADTQYF
>.|TRBJ1-1|.|TRBV6-5
TGTGCCAGCAGTTACTCATGGGGTAGGGGCACTGAAGCTTTCTTT
CASSYSWGRGTEAFF
>.|TRBJ1-1|.|TRBV28
TGTGCCAGCAGCCGCTCTTTGGGATTGAACACTGAAGCTTTCTTT
CASSRSLGLNTEAFF
>.|TRBJ2-2|.|TRBV2
TGTGCCAGCAGAAGCGGGTCTAGTCCCGGGGAGCTGTTTTTT
CASRSGSSPGELFF
>.|TRBJ1-2|.|TRBV9
TGTGCCAGCAGCGTGCGGGACATAGCCTATGGCTACACCTTC
CASSVRDIAYGYTF
>.|TRBJ2-2|few|TRBV29-1
TGCAGCGGGGGGATTATCGGGGAGCTGTTTTTT
CSGGIIGELFF
>.|TRBJ1-5|.|TRBV25-1
TGTGCCAGCAGTGAATCAGGGTATAGCAATCAGCCCCAGCATTTT
CASSESGYSNQPQHF